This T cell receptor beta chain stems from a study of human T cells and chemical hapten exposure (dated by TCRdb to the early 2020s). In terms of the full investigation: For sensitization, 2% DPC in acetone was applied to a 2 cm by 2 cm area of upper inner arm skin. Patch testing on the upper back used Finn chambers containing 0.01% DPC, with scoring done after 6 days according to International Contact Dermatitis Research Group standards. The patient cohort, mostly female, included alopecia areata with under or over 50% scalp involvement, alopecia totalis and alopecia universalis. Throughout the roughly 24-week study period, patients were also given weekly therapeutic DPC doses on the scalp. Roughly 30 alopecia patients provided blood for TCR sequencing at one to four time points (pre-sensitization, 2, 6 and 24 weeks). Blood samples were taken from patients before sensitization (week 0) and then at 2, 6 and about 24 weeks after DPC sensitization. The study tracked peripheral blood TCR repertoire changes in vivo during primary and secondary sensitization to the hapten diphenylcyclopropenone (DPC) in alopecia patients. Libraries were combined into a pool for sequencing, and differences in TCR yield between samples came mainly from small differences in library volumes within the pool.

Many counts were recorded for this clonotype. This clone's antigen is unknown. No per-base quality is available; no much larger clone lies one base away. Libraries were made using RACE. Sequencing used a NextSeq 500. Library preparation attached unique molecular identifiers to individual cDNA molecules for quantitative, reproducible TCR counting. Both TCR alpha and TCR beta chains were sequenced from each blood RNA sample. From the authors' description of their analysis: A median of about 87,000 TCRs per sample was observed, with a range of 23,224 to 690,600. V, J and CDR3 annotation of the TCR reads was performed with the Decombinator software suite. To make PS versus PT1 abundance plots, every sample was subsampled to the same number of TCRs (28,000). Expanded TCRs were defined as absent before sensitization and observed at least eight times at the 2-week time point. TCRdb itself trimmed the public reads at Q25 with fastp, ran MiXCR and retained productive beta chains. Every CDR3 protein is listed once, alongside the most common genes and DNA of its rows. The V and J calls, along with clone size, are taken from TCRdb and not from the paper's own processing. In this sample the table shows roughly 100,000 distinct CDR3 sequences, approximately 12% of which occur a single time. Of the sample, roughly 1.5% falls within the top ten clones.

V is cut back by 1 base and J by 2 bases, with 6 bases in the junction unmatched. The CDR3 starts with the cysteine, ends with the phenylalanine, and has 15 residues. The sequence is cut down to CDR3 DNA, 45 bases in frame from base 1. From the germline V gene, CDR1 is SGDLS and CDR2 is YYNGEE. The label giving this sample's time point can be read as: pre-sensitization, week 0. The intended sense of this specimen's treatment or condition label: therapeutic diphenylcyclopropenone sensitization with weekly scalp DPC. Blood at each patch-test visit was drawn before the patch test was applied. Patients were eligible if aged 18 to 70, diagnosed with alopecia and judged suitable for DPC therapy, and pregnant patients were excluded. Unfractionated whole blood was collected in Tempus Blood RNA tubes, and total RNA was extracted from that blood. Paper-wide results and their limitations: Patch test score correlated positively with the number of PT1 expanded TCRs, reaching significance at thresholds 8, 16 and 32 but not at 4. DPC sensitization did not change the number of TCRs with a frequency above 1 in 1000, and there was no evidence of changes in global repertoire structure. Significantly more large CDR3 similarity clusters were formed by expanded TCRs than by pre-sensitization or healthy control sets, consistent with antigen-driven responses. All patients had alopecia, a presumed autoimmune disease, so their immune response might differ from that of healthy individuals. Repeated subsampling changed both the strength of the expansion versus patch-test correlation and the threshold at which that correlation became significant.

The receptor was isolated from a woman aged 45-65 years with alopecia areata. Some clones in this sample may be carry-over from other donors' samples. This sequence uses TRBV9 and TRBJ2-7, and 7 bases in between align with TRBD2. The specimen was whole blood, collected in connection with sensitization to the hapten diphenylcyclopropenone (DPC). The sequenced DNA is TGTGCCAGCAGCGTAACGGAGGGAGGGACCTACGAGCAGTACTTC. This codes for CASSVTEGGTYEQYF.